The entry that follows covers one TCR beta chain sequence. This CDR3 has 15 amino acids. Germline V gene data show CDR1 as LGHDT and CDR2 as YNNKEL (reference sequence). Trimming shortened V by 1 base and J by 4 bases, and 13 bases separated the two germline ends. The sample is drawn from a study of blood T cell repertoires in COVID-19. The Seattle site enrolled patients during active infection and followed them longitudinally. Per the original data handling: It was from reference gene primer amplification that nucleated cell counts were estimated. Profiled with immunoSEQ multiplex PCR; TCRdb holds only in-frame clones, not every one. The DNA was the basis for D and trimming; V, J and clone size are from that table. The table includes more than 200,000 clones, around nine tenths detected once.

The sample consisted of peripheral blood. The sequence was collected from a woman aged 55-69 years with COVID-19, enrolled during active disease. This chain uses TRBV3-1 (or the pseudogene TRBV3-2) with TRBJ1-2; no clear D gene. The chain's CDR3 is CASSQGQFASYGYTF. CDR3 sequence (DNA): TGTGCCAGCAGCCAAGGTCAGTTCGCCTCCTATGGCTACACCTTC.